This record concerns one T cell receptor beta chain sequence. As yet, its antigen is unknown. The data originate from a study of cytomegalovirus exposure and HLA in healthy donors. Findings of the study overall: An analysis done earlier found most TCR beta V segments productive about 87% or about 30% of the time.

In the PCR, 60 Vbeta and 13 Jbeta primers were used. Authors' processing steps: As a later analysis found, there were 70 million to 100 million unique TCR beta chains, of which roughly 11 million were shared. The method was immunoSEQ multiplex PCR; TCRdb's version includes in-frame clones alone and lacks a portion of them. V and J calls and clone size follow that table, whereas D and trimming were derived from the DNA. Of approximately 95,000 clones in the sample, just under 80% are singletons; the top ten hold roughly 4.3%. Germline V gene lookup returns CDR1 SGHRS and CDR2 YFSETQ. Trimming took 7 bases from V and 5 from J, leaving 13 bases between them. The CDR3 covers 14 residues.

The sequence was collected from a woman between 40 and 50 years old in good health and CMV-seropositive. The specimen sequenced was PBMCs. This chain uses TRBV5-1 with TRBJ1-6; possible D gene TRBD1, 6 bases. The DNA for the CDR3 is TGCGCCAGCTCAGGGGAATCAGATAATTCACCCCTCCACTTT. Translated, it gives CASSGESDNSPLHF.